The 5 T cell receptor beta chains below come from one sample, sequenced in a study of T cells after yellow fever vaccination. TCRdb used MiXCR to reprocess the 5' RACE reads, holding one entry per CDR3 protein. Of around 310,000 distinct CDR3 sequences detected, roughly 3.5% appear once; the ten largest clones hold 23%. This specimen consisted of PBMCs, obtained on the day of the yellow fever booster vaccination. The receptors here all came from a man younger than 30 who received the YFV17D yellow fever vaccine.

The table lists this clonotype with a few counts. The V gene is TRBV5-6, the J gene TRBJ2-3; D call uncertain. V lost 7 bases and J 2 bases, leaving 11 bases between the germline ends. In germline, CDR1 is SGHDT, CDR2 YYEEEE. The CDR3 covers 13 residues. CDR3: CASLEKITDTQYF. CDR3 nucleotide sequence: TGTGCCAGCTTAGAAAAAATCACAGATACGCAGTATTTT. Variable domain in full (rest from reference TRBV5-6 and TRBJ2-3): DAGVTQSPTHLIKTRGQQVTLRCSPKSGHDTVSWYQQALGQGPQFIFQYYEEEERQRGNFPDRFSGHQFPNYSSELNVNALLLGDSALYLCASLEKITDTQYFGPGTRLTVL.

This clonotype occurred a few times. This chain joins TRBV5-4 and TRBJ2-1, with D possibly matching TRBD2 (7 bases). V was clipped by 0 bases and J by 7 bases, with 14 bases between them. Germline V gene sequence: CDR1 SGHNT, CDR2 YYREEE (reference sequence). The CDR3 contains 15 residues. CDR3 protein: CASSLAVGGPNEQFF. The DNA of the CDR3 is TGTGCCAGCAGCTTGGCGGTGGGGGGGCCGAATGAGCAGTTCTTC.

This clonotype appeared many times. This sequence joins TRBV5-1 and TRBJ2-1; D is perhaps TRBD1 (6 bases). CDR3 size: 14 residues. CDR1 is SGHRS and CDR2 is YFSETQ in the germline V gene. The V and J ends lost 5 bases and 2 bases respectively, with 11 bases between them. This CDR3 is CASRLQGTYNEQFF. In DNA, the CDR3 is TGCGCCAGCAGGTTACAGGGAACCTACAATGAGCAGTTCTTC.

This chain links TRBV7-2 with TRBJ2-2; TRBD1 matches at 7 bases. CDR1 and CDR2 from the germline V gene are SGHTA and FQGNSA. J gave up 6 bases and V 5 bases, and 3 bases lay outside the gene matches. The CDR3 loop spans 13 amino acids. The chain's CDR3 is CASSVQGAGELFF. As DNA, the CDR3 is TGTGCCAGCAGCGTTCAGGGGGCCGGGGAGCTGTTTTTT.

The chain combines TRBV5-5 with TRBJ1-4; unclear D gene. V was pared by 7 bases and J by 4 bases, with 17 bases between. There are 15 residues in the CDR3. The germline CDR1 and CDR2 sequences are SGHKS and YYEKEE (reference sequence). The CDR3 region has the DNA TGTGCCAGCCAGCAGCCGCCGGGGTTTAATGAAAAACTGTTTTTT. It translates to CASQQPPGFNEKLFF.